Described below is a single T cell receptor beta chain sequence and its context. Its matching antigen is unknown. This sample stems from a study of cytomegalovirus exposure and HLA in healthy donors. General study findings and limits: When analyzed later, a missense DCLRE1C variant was found to be linked to TCR beta V- and J-gene trimming.

J lost 2 bases, V lost 5 bases, and 6 bases had no gene match. Per the germline V gene, CDR1 is SNHLY and CDR2 is FYNNEI. The CDR3 spans 17 residues. Primers included in the PCR were 60 Vbeta and 13 Jbeta primers. Sequencing used immunoSEQ multiplex PCR; TCRdb keeps in-frame clones, though not all of them. The table includes about 150,000 clones, about 85% detected once. Sequenced sample: PBMCs. The TCR sequence derives from a man aged 30 to 45 in good health and CMV-seropositive. The chain couples TRBV2 to TRBJ2-2, with 12 bases that match TRBD2. CDR3 protein: CASSHGLAGHNTGELFF. For the CDR3, the DNA is TGTGCCAGCAGTCATGGACTAGCGGGACATAACACCGGGGAGCTGTTTTTT.